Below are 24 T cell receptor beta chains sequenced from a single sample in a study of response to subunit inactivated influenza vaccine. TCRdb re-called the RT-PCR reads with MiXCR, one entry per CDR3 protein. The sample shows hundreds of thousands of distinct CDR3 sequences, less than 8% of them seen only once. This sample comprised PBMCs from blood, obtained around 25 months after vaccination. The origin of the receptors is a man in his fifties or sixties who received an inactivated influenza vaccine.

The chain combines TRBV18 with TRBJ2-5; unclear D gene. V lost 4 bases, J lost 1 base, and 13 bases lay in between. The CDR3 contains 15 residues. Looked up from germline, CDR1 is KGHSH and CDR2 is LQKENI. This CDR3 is CASSLLPETQETQYF. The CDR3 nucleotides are TGTGCCAGCTCACTCCTGCCGGAGACCCAAGAGACCCAGTACTTC.

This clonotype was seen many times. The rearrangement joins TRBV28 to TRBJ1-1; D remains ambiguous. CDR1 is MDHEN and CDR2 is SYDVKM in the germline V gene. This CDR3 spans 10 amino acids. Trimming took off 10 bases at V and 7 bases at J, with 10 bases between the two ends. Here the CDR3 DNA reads TGTGCCACAAAGCAGGTTGAAGCTTTCTTT. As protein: CATKQVEAFF. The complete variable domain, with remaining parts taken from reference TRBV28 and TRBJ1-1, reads DVKVTQSSRYLVKRTGEKVFLECVQDMDHENMFWYRQDPGLGLRLIYFSYDVKMKEKGDIPEGYSVSREKKERFSLILESASTNQTSMYLCATKQVEAFFGQGTRLTVV.

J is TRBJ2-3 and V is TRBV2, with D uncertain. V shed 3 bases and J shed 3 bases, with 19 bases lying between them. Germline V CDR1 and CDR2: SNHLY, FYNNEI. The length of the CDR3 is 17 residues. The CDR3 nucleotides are TGTGCCAGCAGTGAGCACTCTACTCCCCCCCAAACAGATACGCAGTATTTT. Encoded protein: CASSEHSTPPQTDTQYF.

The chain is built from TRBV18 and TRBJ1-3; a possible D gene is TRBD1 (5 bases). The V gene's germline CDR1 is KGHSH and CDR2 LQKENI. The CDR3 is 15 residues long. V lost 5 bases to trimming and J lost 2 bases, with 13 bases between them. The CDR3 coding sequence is TGTGCCAGCTCAGCATCCGGGACCGCTGGAAACACCATATATTTT. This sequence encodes CASSASGTAGNTIYF.

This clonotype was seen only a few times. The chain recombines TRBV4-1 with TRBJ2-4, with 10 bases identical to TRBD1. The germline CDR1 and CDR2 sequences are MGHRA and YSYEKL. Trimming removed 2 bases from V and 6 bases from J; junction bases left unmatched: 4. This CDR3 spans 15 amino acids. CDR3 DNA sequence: TGCGCCAGCAGCCAATCCGGGACAGGGGTAAACATTCAGTACTTC. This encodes CASSQSGTGVNIQYF.

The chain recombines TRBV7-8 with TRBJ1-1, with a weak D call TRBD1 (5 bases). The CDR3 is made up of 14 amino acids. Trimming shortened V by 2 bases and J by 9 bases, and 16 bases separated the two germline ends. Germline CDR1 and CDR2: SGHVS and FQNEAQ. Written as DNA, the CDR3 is TGTGCCAGCAGCTTACTGACAGCCCCAATCCAAGCTTTCTTT. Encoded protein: CASSLLTAPIQAFF.

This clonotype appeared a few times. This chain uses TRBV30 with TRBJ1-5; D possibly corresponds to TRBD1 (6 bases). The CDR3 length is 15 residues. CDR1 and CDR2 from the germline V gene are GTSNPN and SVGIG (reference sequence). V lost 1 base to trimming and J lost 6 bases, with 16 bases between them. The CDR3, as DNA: TGTGCCTGGAGTGATGGACAGTTAAGTATTCAGCCCCAGCATTTT. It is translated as CAWSDGQLSIQPQHF.

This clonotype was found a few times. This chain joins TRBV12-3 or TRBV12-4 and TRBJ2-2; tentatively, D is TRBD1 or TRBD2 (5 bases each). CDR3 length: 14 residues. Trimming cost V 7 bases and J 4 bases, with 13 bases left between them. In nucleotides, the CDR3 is TGTGCCAGCACCCACCAAGGGACCACCGGGGAGCTGTTTTTT. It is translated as CASTHQGTTGELFF.

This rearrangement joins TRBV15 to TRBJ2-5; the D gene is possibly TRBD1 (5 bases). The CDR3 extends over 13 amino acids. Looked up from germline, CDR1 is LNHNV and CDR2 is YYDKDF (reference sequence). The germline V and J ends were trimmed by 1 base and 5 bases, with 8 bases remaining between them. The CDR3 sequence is CATSRVTAETQYF. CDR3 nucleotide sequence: TGTGCCACCAGCAGAGTGACAGCCGAGACCCAGTACTTC.

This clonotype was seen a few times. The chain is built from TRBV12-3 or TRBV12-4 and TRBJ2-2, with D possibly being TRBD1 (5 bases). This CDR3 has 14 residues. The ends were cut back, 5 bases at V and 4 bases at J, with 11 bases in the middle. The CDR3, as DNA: TGTGCCAGCAGTCCCAGACAGTTCACCGGGGAGCTGTTTTTT. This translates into CASSPRQFTGELFF.

The CDR3 protein is CASSIPRWGQNYGYTF. The CDR3 nucleotides are TGTGCCAGCAGCATCCCACGATGGGGACAGAACTATGGCTACACCTTC. The chain has TRBV7-9 and TRBJ1-2, with 7 nucleotides matching TRBD1. The CDR3 extends over 16 amino acids. Germline loops: CDR1 SEHNR, CDR2 FQNEAQ (reference sequence). The J segment lost 2 bases and the V segment lost 5 bases, leaving 11 bases of the junction unmatched.

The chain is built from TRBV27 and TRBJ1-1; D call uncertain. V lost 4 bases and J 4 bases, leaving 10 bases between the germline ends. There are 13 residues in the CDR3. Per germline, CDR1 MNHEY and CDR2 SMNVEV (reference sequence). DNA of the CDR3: TGTGCCAGCAGTTGGGCCGGGAGCACTGAAGCTTTCTTT. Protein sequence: CASSWAGSTEAFF.

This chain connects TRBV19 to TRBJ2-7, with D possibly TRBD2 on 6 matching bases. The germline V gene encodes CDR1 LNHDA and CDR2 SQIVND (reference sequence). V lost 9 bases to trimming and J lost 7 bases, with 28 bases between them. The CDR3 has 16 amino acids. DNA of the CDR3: TGTGCCAGCAGAATTTCAGGGAGAGGACTCGGGGGAGAGCAGTACTTC. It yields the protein CASRISGRGLGGEQYF.

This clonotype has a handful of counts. The CDR3 is CASSLWGQENTEAFF. In nucleotides, the CDR3 is TGTGCCAGCAGTCTCTGGGGACAGGAGAACACTGAAGCTTTCTTT. The V call is TRBV27, the J call TRBJ1-1; 8 bases fit TRBD1. The CDR3 spans 15 residues. Losses at the gene ends were 5 bases for V and 1 base for J; bases not matched to a gene: 6. Germline-derived CDR1 and CDR2 are MNHEY and SMNVEV (reference sequence).

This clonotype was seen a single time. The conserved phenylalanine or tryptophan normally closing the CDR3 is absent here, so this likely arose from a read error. The CDR3 coding sequence is TGTGCCAGCAGTTCCGACAGGGGGAGTTCGAACACCGGGGAGCTGTTTTCT. Its translation: CASSSDRGSSNTGELFS. This sequence joins TRBV5-6 and TRBJ2-2, with TRBD1 identical over 9 bases. V was clipped by 5 bases and J by 0 bases; unmatched bases: 8. Germline V CDR1 and CDR2: SGHDT, YYEEEE. This CDR3 region has 17 residues.

CDR3 protein: CASSLARHLNTEAFF. CDR3 DNA sequence: TGTGCCAGCAGCTTAGCCCGACACTTGAACACTGAAGCTTTCTTT. The rearrangement uses TRBV7-2 and TRBJ1-1; D not certain. Per the germline V gene, CDR1 is SGHTA and CDR2 is FQGNSA. V lost 0 bases and J lost 0, with 8 bases in between. The CDR3 is 15 amino acids.

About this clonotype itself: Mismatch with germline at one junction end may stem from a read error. In nucleotides, the CDR3 is TGCAGTGCTGGAAGCGGGGGGGCCACCTACAAGCAGTACTTC. This codes for CSAGSGGATYKQYF. The genes are TRBV20-1 and TRBJ2-7; 10 bases agree with TRBD2. The CDR3 sequence is 14 residues long. Germline V gene lookup returns CDR1 DFQATT and CDR2 SNEGSKA (reference sequence).

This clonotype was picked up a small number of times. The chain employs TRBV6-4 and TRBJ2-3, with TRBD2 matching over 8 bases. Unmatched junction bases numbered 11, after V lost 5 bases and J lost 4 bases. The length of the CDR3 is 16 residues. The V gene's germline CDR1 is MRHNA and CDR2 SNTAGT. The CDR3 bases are TGTGCCAGCAGTAAGGGGCCTAGCGGGTATCCAGATACGCAGTATTTT. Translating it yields CASSKGPSGYPDTQYF.

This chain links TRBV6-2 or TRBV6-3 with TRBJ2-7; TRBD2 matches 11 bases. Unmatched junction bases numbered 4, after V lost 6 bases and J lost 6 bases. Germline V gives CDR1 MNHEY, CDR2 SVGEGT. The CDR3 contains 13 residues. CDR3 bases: TGTGCCAGCAGGTTAGCGGGAGGGATCGAGCAGTACTTC. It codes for CASRLAGGIEQYF.

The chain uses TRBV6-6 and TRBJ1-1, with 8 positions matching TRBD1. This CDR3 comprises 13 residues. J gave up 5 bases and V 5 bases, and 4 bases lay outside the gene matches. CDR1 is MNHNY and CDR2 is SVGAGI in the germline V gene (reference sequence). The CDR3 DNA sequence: TGTGCCAGCAGTGATAGACAGGGGACTGAAGCTTTCTTT. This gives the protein CASSDRQGTEAFF.

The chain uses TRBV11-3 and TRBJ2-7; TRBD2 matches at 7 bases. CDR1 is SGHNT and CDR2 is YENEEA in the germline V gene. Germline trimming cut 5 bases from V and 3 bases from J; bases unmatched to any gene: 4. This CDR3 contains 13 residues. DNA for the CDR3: TGTGCCAGCAGCGGGAGGGGAGACTACGAGCAGTACTTC. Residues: CASSGRGDYEQYF. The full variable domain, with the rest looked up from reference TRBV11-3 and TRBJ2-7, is EAGVVQSPRYKIIEKKQPVAFWCNPISGHNTLYWYLQNLGQGPELLIRYENEEAVDDSQLPKDRFSAERLKGVDSTLKIQPAELGDSAVYLCASSGRGDYEQYFGPGTRLTVT.

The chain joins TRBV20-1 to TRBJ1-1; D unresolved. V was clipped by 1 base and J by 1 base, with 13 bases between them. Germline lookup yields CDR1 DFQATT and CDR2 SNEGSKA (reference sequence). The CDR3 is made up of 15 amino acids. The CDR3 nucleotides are TGCAGTGCTAGAGCCCTAGGTGGCAAGAACACTGAAGCTTTCTTT. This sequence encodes CSARALGGKNTEAFF.

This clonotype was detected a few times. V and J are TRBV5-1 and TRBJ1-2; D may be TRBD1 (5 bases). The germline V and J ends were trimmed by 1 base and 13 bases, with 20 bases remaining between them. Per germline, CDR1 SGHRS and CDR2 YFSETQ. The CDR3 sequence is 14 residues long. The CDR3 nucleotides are TGCGCCAGCAGCTTGTCTGGGACGGAGACCTTAGGCACCTTC. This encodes CASSLSGTETLGTF. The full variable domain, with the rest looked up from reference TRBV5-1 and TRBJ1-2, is KAGVTQTPRYLIKTRGQQVTLSCSPISGHRSVSWYQQTPGQGLQFLFEYFSETQRNKGNFPGRFSGRQFSNSRSEMNVSTLELGDSALYLCASSLSGTETLGTFGSGTRLTVV.

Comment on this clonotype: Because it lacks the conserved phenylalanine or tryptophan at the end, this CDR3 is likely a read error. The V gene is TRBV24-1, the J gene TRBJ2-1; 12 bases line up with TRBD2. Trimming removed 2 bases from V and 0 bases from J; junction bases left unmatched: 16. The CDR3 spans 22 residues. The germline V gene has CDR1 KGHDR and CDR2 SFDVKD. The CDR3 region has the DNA TGTGCCACCAGTGATTCCCCGACTAGCGGGGGCGCTTTTATCTCCTCCTACAATGAGCAGTTCCTC. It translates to CATSDSPTSGGAFISSYNEQFL.